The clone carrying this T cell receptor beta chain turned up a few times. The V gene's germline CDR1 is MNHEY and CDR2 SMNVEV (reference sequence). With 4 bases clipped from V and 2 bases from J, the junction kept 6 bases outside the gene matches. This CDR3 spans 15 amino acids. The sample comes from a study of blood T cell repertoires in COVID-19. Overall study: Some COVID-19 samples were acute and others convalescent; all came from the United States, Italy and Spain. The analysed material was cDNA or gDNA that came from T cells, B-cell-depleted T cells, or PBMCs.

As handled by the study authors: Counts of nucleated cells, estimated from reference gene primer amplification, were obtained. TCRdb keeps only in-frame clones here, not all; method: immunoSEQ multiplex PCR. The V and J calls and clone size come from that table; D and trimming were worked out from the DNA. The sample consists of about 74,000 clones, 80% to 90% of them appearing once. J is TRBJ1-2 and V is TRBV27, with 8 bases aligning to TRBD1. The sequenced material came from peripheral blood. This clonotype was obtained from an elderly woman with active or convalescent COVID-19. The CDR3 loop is CASSSRTGPNYGYTF. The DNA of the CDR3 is TGTGCCAGCAGTTCCCGGACAGGGCCCAACTATGGCTACACCTTC.